This is a list of T cell receptor beta chains from one sample in a study of beta chain features in type 1 diabetes. Data came from immunoSEQ multiplex PCR; TCRdb stores just in-frame clones and leaves some out. The sample holds around 40,000 clones, roughly 56% seen once. The sequenced material came from Tregs from blood. The receptors come from a woman in her late teens or twenties in good health. Both conserved end residues are part of each CDR3. D genes are given only for firm matches. The size of a clone is reported for some rows only, either as once, few or many, or as a class for expanded clones.

>-|TRBV6-5|TRBJ1-1|-
TGTGCCAGCACCCAAATTGGGGGCCGTACTGAAGCTTTCTTT
CASTQIGGRTEAFF
>-|TRBV4-3|TRBJ1-5|few
TGCGCCAGCAGCCAAGAAGTGAGTCAGGGGAGACGGCCCCAGCATTTT
CASSQEVSQGRRPQHF
>TRBD2|TRBV29-1|TRBJ2-1|-
TGCATCGGTAGCGGGAGGGGGTCCTACAATGAGCAGTTCTTC
CIGSGRGSYNEQFF
>TRBD1|TRBV6-5|TRBJ1-5|-
TGTGCCAGCAGTAGGACAGGGACGCACCAGCCCCAGCATTTT
CASSRTGTHQPQHF
>TRBD2|TRBV5-1|TRBJ2-1|-
TGCGCCAGCAGCTCGGGACTAGCGGGAGGGAATGAGCAGTTCTTC
CASSSGLAGGNEQFF
>-|TRBV7-8|TRBJ2-7|medium-sized
TGTGCCAGCAGCTTAGGTTTGGCCCGCGAGCAGTACTTC
CASSLGLAREQYF
>TRBD2|TRBV7-9|TRBJ2-7|few
TGTGCCAGCAGCCCCCCGGGACTAGTGTACGAGCAGTACTTC
CASSPPGLVYEQYF
>TRBD1|TRBV5-5|TRBJ1-3|few
TGTGCCAGCAGCTTCCAGGGGGAAATCGGAAACACCATATATTTT
CASSFQGEIGNTIYF
>-|TRBV7-8|TRBJ2-3|-
TGTGCCAGCAGCTTAGTAGGTAGCGGCTTTAGCACAGATACGCAGTATTTT
CASSLVGSGFSTDTQYF
>TRBD2|TRBV18|TRBJ2-1|-
TGTGCCAGCTCACCCGGGACTAGCGGGAGTCATGAGCAGTTCTTC
CASSPGTSGSHEQFF
>TRBD1|TRBV28|TRBJ2-4|-
TGTGCCAGCAGTTCCATGACAGGGACCAAAAACATTCAGTACTTC
CASSSMTGTKNIQYF
>TRBD1|TRBV29-1|TRBJ2-2|-
TGCAGCTCGCGTGGGACAGGGCGCACCGGGGAGCTGTTTTTT
CSSRGTGRTGELFF
>TRBD2|TRBV2|TRBJ2-1|-
TGTGCCAGCAGTGAACTCCCTCTAGCGGGCGAGCAGTTCTTC
CASSELPLAGEQFF
>TRBD2|TRBV7-2|TRBJ2-1|few
TGTGCCAGCAGCTTAGTATCCGGGGGGAATGAGCAGTTCTTC
CASSLVSGGNEQFF
>-|TRBV28|TRBJ1-3|few
TGTGCCAGCAGGGAGCGGTCTGGAAACACCATATATTTT
CASRERSGNTIYF
>-|TRBV4-1|TRBJ1-5|-
TGCGCCAGCAGCCGTCAAGCAAATCAGCCCCAGCATTTT
CASSRQANQPQHF
>-|TRBV7-3|TRBJ2-3|-
TGTGCCAGCAGCTTAACGACTAGTATTCAAGATACGCAGTATTTT
CASSLTTSIQDTQYF
>TRBD2|TRBV4-3|TRBJ2-7|-
TGCGCCAGCAGCCCAAGGACTAGCGGGACTTACGAGCAGTACTTC
CASSPRTSGTYEQYF
>TRBD2|TRBV28|TRBJ2-7|-
TGTGCCAGCAGTTTCCTAGCGGGAGGCCACTACGAGCAGTACTTC
CASSFLAGGHYEQYF
>TRBD1|TRBV30|TRBJ1-1|few
TGTGCTTTCACCAAACCGGGACAGGGGAACACTGAAGCTTTCTTT
CAFTKPGQGNTEAFF
>-|TRBV6-1|TRBJ1-4|-
TGTGCCAGCAGTGAACTAACAGTGGGATGGGGCACTAATGAAAAACTGTTTTTT
CASSELTVGWGTNEKLFF
>TRBD2|TRBV30|TRBJ2-7|-
TGTGCCGGAGCGGGGGGATCCTACGAGCAGTACTTC
CAGAGGSYEQYF
>TRBD1|TRBV6-6|TRBJ1-2|-
TGTGCCAGCACCCCAGGGGACAGCCATTATGGCTACACCTTC
CASTPGDSHYGYTF
>-|TRBV18|TRBJ1-1|-
TGTGCCAGCTCTCCTACCTCGAACACTGAAGCTTTCTTT
CASSPTSNTEAFF
>TRBD2|TRBV7-9|TRBJ2-3|-
TGTGCCAGCAGCCCCCGTGTTAGCGGGAGGTCAGATACGCAGTATTTT
CASSPRVSGRSDTQYF
>TRBD1|TRBV6-1|TRBJ2-2|-
TGTGCCAGCAGTGCAGGGGGCGCGAACACCGGGGAGCTGTTTTTT
CASSAGGANTGELFF
>-|TRBV6-5|TRBJ1-5|-
TGTGCCAGCAGTCCTATCGGGGGTCAGCCCCAGCATTTT
CASSPIGGQPQHF
>-|TRBV18|TRBJ2-6|once
TGTGCCAGCTCACAAATGAGCCCCTTAACAGGCATCTCTGGGGCCAACGTCCTGACTTTC
CASSQMSPLTGISGANVLTF
>-|TRBV18|TRBJ1-1|-
TGTGCCAGCTCAGAGTCCCCTAGCACTGAAGCTTTCTTT
CASSESPSTEAFF
>TRBD1|TRBV28|TRBJ1-2|-
TGTGCCAGCAGCACAGGGGTACGGCTTACCTTC
CASSTGVRLTF
>-|TRBV7-2|TRBJ2-1|-
TGTGCCAGCAGCTTATCCCGGGAACGGGAGCAGTTCTTC
CASSLSREREQFF
>TRBD2|TRBV5-4|TRBJ2-7|-
TGTGCCAGCAGCTTGTCGTGGGCTAGCGGATCCTACGAGCAGTACTTC
CASSLSWASGSYEQYF
>-|TRBV11-2|TRBJ1-2|once
TGTGCCAGCAGCCTATCCAGGACGGACACTTACACCTTC
CASSLSRTDTYTF
>-|TRBV6-1|TRBJ2-1|large
TGTGCCAGCACAGTCAGGACCTACAATGAGCAGTTCTTC
CASTVRTYNEQFF
>-|TRBV29-1|TRBJ1-1|-
TGCAGCTATAAACTGTTTGGCACTGAAGCTTTCTTT
CSYKLFGTEAFF
>-|TRBV11-1|TRBJ2-3|few
TGTGCCAGTCGTGAGGAATCAGATACGCAGTATTTT
CASREESDTQYF
>-|TRBV30|TRBJ2-7|-
TGTGCCTGGACCCCTGTTACCTACGAGCAGTACTTC
CAWTPVTYEQYF
>TRBD1|TRBV5-4|TRBJ2-3|once
TGTGCCAGCAGCAGAACCGGGACAGGGCTCACAGATACGCAGTATTTT
CASSRTGTGLTDTQYF
>TRBD1|TRBV5-1|TRBJ1-1|-
TGCGCCAGCAGCAATCGACAGGGCTTGAACACTGAAGCTTTCTTT
CASSNRQGLNTEAFF
>-|TRBV7-9|TRBJ2-3|-
TGTGCCAGCAGCCCAGGGGCTAGATGGACAGATACGCAGTATTTT
CASSPGARWTDTQYF
>TRBD2|TRBV10-3|TRBJ2-3|few
TGTGCCATCAGTGGCCTAGCGGGAGGACCAGATACGCAGTATTTT
CAISGLAGGPDTQYF
>-|TRBV7-8|TRBJ2-5|few
TGTGCCAGCAGTCCTCTACGGGGGATATCCACAGAGACCCAGTACTTC
CASSPLRGISTETQYF
>TRBD2|TRBV7-6|TRBJ2-7|few
TGTGCCAGCGCGGGGGTGAGGGACGAGCAGTACTTC
CASAGVRDEQYF
>-|TRBV19|TRBJ2-6|-
TGTGCCAGTAGCCTCTGGTCCCGGGGGAACTCTGGGGCCAACGTCCTGACTTTC
CASSLWSRGNSGANVLTF
>TRBD2|TRBV5-1|TRBJ2-1|few
TGCGCCAGCGGTCGTGCGGGGGAATACAATGAGCAGTTCTTC
CASGRAGEYNEQFF
>TRBD1|TRBV2|TRBJ2-1|few
TGTGCCGTTCGCCGGGACAGGGTAGTCGAGCAGTTCTTC
CAVRRDRVVEQFF
>TRBD1|TRBV28|TRBJ1-4|-
TGTGCCAGCAGCACCACAGGGGGGAGGATTTTT
CASSTTGGRIF
>-|TRBV29-1|TRBJ2-1|-
TGCAGCGTTGTGTGGAGGGTACCCTACAATGAGCAGTTCTTC
CSVVWRVPYNEQFF
>-|TRBV5-6|TRBJ2-1|-
TGTGCCAGCAGCCCAGGGAAGTGGCCCTACAATGAGCAGTTCTTC
CASSPGKWPYNEQFF
>TRBD1|TRBV7-2|TRBJ1-2|-
TGTGCCAGCAGCCTAGCCACAGGGGGCGGGTATGGCTACACCTTC
CASSLATGGGYGYTF
>-|TRBV7-7|TRBJ2-3|once
TGTGCTAGCAGCTTAGGTTCCGGGAGCACAGATACGCAGTATTTT
CASSLGSGSTDTQYF
>TRBD2|TRBV4-3|TRBJ2-7|-
TGCGCCAGCAGCGTTCGTCCCGGGGGGGACGAGCAGTACTTC
CASSVRPGGDEQYF